These 21 T cell receptor beta chains originate from one sample sequenced in a study of blood T cells in healthy people across ages. A second PCR, run for roughly 7 to 11 cycles, used a sample-barcoded 5' primer plus a J-beta primer mix. TCRdb analysed the 5' RACE reads with MiXCR anew, one entry per CDR3 protein. The sample records hundreds of thousands of distinct CDR3 sequences, 55% to 75% being singletons. The sample was blood. The receptor source for this set is a young man in good health.

The genes are TRBV3-1 and TRBJ2-3; D is possibly TRBD1 (6 bases). This CDR3 comprises 13 residues. Germline values: CDR1 LGHDT, CDR2 YNNKEL (reference sequence). V was clipped by 3 bases and J by 6 bases, with 10 bases between them. DNA for the CDR3: TGTGCCAGCAGCCATCAACAGGGTGATACGCAGTATTTT. This sequence encodes CASSHQQGDTQYF.

Remarks on this clonotype: Relative to the germline gene, one junction end is altered; a read error may explain this. The chain couples TRBV18 to TRBJ1-1; TRBD1 agrees at 8 bases. From germline, CDR1 is KGHSH and CDR2 LQKENI. The CDR3 is 13 amino acids. CDR3 sequence (DNA): TGTGCCAGCGCACCCAGGGGGCACACTGAAGCTTTCTTT. As protein: CASAPRGHTEAFF. Supplemented by reference TRBV18 and TRBJ1-1, the full variable domain reads NAGVMQNPRHLVRRRGQEARLRCSPMKGHSHVYWYRQLPEEGLKFMVYLQKENIIDESGMPKERFSAEFPKEGPSILRIQQVVRGDSAAYFCASAPRGHTEAFFGQGTRLTVV.

The chain joins TRBV6-6 to TRBJ1-2; 8 bases are shared with TRBD1. The J segment lost 6 bases and the V segment lost 7 bases, leaving 13 bases of the junction unmatched. The germline gives CDR1 MNHNY, CDR2 SVGAGI (reference sequence). The CDR3 is 15 residues long. The CDR3 spells CASIHEGQDRNGYTF. The CDR3 DNA sequence: TGTGCCAGCATCCACGAGGGACAGGACCGTAATGGCTACACCTTC.

V gene TRBV7-2 combines with J gene TRBJ2-1; 8 bases line up with TRBD1. V lost 5 bases, J lost 5 bases, and 2 bases stayed unmatched. The length of the CDR3 is 13 residues. Germline CDR1 SGHTA, CDR2 FQGNSA. CDR3 in DNA: TGTGCCAGCAGCACGGACAGGGACAATGAGCAGTTCTTC. Its protein is CASSTDRDNEQFF.

This chain joins TRBV6-2 or TRBV6-3 and TRBJ2-5; D perhaps matches TRBD1 (5 bases). Trimming shortened V by 6 bases and J by 2 bases, and 19 bases separated the two germline ends. The CDR3 has 16 residues. Per the germline V gene, CDR1 is MNHEY and CDR2 is SVGEGT. CDR3 DNA sequence: TGTGCCAGCAGCCCTAGGGGCTCACCCCCGCAAGAGACCCAGTACTTC. Its translation is CASSPRGSPPQETQYF.

In its sample, this clonotype was seen a few times. The chain carries TRBV7-9 and TRBJ2-1; D possibly uses TRBD1 or TRBD2 (6 bases each). CDR3 length: 15 residues. The V and J ends lost 1 base and 5 bases respectively, with 12 bases between them. Per germline, CDR1 SEHNR and CDR2 FQNEAQ (reference sequence). In nucleotides, the CDR3 is TGTGCCAGCAGCTTAGGGGGGGCGTTGAACAATGAGCAGTTCTTC. Its translation: CASSLGGALNNEQFF.

This clonotype has only one observation. J is TRBJ2-1 and V is TRBV20-1, with D maybe TRBD2 (6 bases). The V and J ends lost 0 bases and 6 bases respectively, with 12 bases between them. The CDR3 is 14 residues long. The germline gives CDR1 DFQATT, CDR2 SNEGSKA (reference sequence). The CDR3, as DNA: TGCAGTGCTAGAGATGCGGGAACTATCAATGAGCAGTTCTTC. This encodes CSARDAGTINEQFF.

This clonotype was detected only once. This may be a read error: a much more frequent sequence differs by one nucleotide. This sequence joins TRBV4-1 and TRBJ2-5; a possible D gene is TRBD2 (6 bases). The DNA end is a closer match to TRBJ2-1, so the J assignment may be wrong. CDR1 is MGHRA, CDR2 YSYEKL, per germline. This CDR3 is built from 15 residues. CDR3 nucleotide sequence: TGCGCCAGCAGCCCCCGCCCGGGGGATCAAGAGACCCAGTTCTTC. This translates into CASSPRPGDQETQFF.

The V gene is TRBV20-1, the J gene TRBJ2-1, with 11 bases that match TRBD2. This CDR3 comprises 15 residues. V lost 1 base, J lost 8 bases, and 7 bases stayed unmatched. The germline gives CDR1 DFQATT, CDR2 SNEGSKA (reference sequence). The CDR3 is CSARGISGRVDEQFF. The CDR3 DNA sequence: TGCAGTGCTAGAGGGATTAGCGGGAGGGTGGATGAGCAGTTCTTC.

This sequence joins TRBV7-2 and TRBJ2-1; D unclear. This CDR3 is 16 amino acids long. Looked up from germline, CDR1 is SGHTA and CDR2 is FQGNSA. The V end lost 1 base, the J end lost 6 bases, and 16 bases lay between the germline ends. Here the CDR3 DNA reads TGTGCCAGCAGCTTAGTAACCTCCACCTGGAGCAATGAGCAGTTCTTC. Translated, it gives CASSLVTSTWSNEQFF.

The gene calls are TRBV29-1 and TRBJ2-7; D is undetermined. Judging by the DNA end, TRBJ2-5 fits better; the J call may be wrong. The CDR3 runs 13 residues. Germline V gene sequence: CDR1 SQVTM, CDR2 ANQGSEA. CDR3 sequence reads: CSVDTGVDETQYF. DNA of the CDR3: TGCAGCGTTGACACCGGCGTCGACGAGACCCAGTACTTC.

In its sample, this clonotype was seen many times. V usage is TRBV10-2 and J usage is TRBJ1-1; no clear D. The germline V gene has CDR1 WSHSY and CDR2 SAAADI. V was clipped by 1 base and J by 10 bases, with 13 bases between them. The CDR3 runs 13 residues. The chain's CDR3 is CASSEFARAVAFF. The DNA of the CDR3 is TGCGCCAGCAGTGAGTTCGCCCGGGCAGTAGCTTTCTTT.

The CDR3, as DNA: TGTGCCAGCAGCCAAGAACCCAGAACATATAATTCACCCCTCCACTTT. Amino acid sequence: CASSQEPRTYNSPLHF. The rearrangement links TRBV4-2 to TRBJ1-6; no clear D gene. V was trimmed by 0 bases and J by 4 bases, leaving 10 bases between them. There are 16 residues in the CDR3. Per germline, CDR1 LGHNA and CDR2 YNFKEQ.

The V gene is TRBV5-1, the J gene TRBJ2-1, with 7 bases that match TRBD1. Germline V lookup: CDR1 SGHRS, CDR2 YFSETQ. CDR3 size: 14 residues. The J segment lost 7 bases and the V segment lost 7 bases, leaving 11 bases of the junction unmatched. The CDR3 is CASGSGGPLNEQFF. DNA of the CDR3: TGCGCCAGCGGATCAGGGGGTCCCCTAAATGAGCAGTTCTTC.

The genes are TRBV28 and TRBJ2-7; TRBD1 is a possible D gene (5 bases). This CDR3 is 15 amino acids long. Germline CDR1 reads MDHEN; CDR2 reads SYDVKM. The germline V and J ends were trimmed by 8 bases and 5 bases, with 22 bases remaining between them. The CDR3 sequence: CASGDRTAATDEQYF. CDR3 in DNA: TGTGCCAGCGGCGACAGAACCGCGGCGACTGACGAGCAGTACTTC.

The V call is TRBV4-2, the J call TRBJ1-1, with D possibly being TRBD1 (6 bases). V dropped 2 bases and J dropped 3 bases, with 19 bases sitting between them. Per the germline V gene, CDR1 is LGHNA and CDR2 is YNFKEQ. The CDR3 covers 17 residues. CDR3 sequence: CASSQIFVRGADTEAFF. CDR3 nucleotide sequence: TGTGCCAGCAGCCAAATCTTCGTGCGGGGGGCAGACACTGAAGCTTTCTTT.

In its sample, this clonotype was seen a few times. The chain combines TRBV24-1 with TRBJ2-1, with 8 bases matching TRBD2. The junction had 9 bases not matched to a gene; V was cut back by 9 bases and J by 0 bases. Germline V gene data show CDR1 as KGHDR and CDR2 as SFDVKD. The CDR3 length is 16 residues. In DNA, the CDR3 is TGTGCCACCCCCGGGCGAAGCGGGAGCTCCTACAATGAGCAGTTCTTC. This translates into CATPGRSGSSYNEQFF.

The rearrangement links TRBV21-1 to TRBJ2-1; the D call in the table, TRBD2, was not verified against the DNA. TRBV21-1 is assigned pseudogene status. The CDR3 is made up of 14 amino acids. CDR3 sequence reads: CASSVWRGGIQQFF. The CDR3 region has the DNA TGTGCCAGCAGCGTATGGAGAGGAGGGATCCAGCAGTTCTTC.

The J gene is TRBJ1-2, the V gene TRBV3-1; perhaps TRBD1 as D (6 bases). The CDR3 loop spans 16 amino acids. CDR1 LGHDT and CDR2 YNNKEL come from the germline V gene (reference sequence). The V and J ends lost 0 bases and 4 bases respectively, with 15 bases between them. CDR3 bases: TGTGCCAGCAGCCAAGATGCCGTAGGCAGGGGCTATGGCTACACCTTC. Amino acids: CASSQDAVGRGYGYTF.

This clonotype was recorded only once. This chain uses TRBV25-1 with TRBJ1-2, with TRBD1 as a possible D gene (6 bases). Germline CDR1 reads MGHDK; CDR2 reads SYGVNS. The V end lost 3 bases, the J end lost 3 bases, and 14 bases lay between the germline ends. This CDR3 has 15 residues. The CDR3 DNA reads TGTGCCAGCAGTGACCCCGGGCAGGGGTACTATGGCTACACCTTC. Translation: CASSDPGQGYYGYTF.

This clonotype showed up just once. V and J are TRBV12-3 or TRBV12-4 and TRBJ2-5; possibly TRBD1 for D (5 bases). The CDR3 extends over 12 amino acids. Trimming removed 2 bases at V and 8 bases at J, with 9 bases between. DNA of the CDR3: TGTGCCAGCAGTTTAACGCGGACAACCCAGTACTTC. It encodes CASSLTRTTQYF.